These 10 T cell receptor beta chains originate from one sample sequenced in a study of blood T cell repertoires in COVID-19 (dated by TCRdb to 2018 to 2020). Receptor amplification or capture employed the immunoSEQ multiplex PCR assay. The source is immuneACCESS, and TCRdb retained only in-frame sequences with V and J called. Part of the clones is not carried over; for the studies checked, unresolved V genes explain less than half of this, and the remainder is unexplained. Recorded for this sample are some 150,000 clones; around 90% of them occurred a single time. Around 0.91% of the sample rests with the top ten. Sequenced sample: peripheral blood. The source is a woman aged 45 to 65 with acute or convalescent COVID-19.

The chain joins TRBV19 to TRBJ1-1; 7 bases align to TRBD1. The CDR3 loop spans 16 amino acids. CDR1 is LNHDA, CDR2 SQIVND, per germline (reference sequence). V lost 3 bases, J lost 0 bases, and 7 bases stayed unmatched. CDR3 protein: CASSIDRVGMNTEAFF. Written as DNA, the CDR3 is TGTGCCAGTAGTATCGACAGGGTAGGTATGAACACTGAAGCTTTCTTT.

The chain recombines TRBV7-9 with TRBJ2-6; 10 positions agree with TRBD1. Unmatched junction bases numbered 5, after V lost 5 bases and J lost 1 base. Germline V gives CDR1 SEHNR, CDR2 FQNEAQ (reference sequence). The CDR3 consists of 17 residues. This CDR3 is CASSVGQGTSGANVLTF. CDR3 in DNA: TGTGCCAGCAGCGTGGGACAGGGGACTTCTGGGGCCAACGTCCTGACTTTC.

V gene TRBV30 combines with J gene TRBJ1-1; tentatively, D is TRBD1 (5 bases). With 1 base removed from V and 7 bases from J, the gap between germline ends came to 16 bases. Germline CDR1 GTSNPN, CDR2 SVGIG (reference sequence). There are 14 residues in the CDR3. The CDR3 protein is CAWSGGLRGNEAFF. The CDR3 DNA follows: TGTGCCTGGAGTGGGGGACTTCGTGGGAATGAAGCTTTCTTT. Using reference TRBV30 and TRBJ1-1 for the parts outside the CDR3, the full variable domain is SQTIHQWPATLVQPVGSPLSLECTVEGTSNPNLYWYRQAAGRGLQLLFYSVGIGQISSEVPQNLSASRPQDRQFILSSKKLLLSDSGFYLCAWSGGLRGNEAFFGQGTRLTVV.

This clone was observed a handful of times. The chain carries TRBV27 and TRBJ1-1; D is perhaps TRBD1 (6 bases). Germline-derived CDR1 and CDR2 are MNHEY and SMNVEV (reference sequence). V was trimmed by 2 bases and J by 4 bases, leaving 14 bases between them. The CDR3 is made up of 15 amino acids. This CDR3 is CASSLAGGGSTEAFF. In DNA form, the CDR3 reads TGTGCCAGCAGTTTAGCGGGGGGCGGAAGCACTGAAGCTTTCTTT.

V is TRBV2 and J is TRBJ2-5; D is unclear. Trimming took off 7 bases at V and 3 bases at J, with 6 bases between the two ends. CDR3 length equals 11 residues. Germline V CDR1 and CDR2: SNHLY, FYNNEI. The CDR3 is CASTPEETQYF. As DNA, the CDR3 is TGTGCCAGCACTCCAGAAGAGACCCAGTACTTC.

This CDR3 reads CASSQGDGGRNSPLHF. Written as DNA, the CDR3 is TGTGCCAGCAGCCAAGGCGACGGAGGACGGAATTCACCCCTCCACTTT. The chain uses TRBV3-1 (or the pseudogene TRBV3-2) and TRBJ1-6; D call uncertain. V lost 1 base and J 7 bases, leaving 14 bases between the germline ends. Germline V CDR1 and CDR2: LGHDT, YNNKEL (reference sequence). This CDR3 has 16 amino acids.

This clone showed up just once. The chain joins TRBV7-8 to TRBJ1-5; 10 bases map to TRBD1. Germline CDR1 is SGHVS and CDR2 is FQNEAQ. V gave up 5 bases and J gave up 4 bases; unmatched junction bases: 5. The CDR3 contains 15 residues. CDR3 DNA: TGTGCCAGCAGCGCCGACAGGGGGCCGAATCAGCCCCAGCATTTT. This gives the protein CASSADRGPNQPQHF.

The V and J genes are TRBV5-1 and TRBJ2-7, with D possibly TRBD1 on 6 matching bases. The length of the CDR3 is 11 residues. V lost 6 bases and J lost 5, with 9 bases in between. Germline CDR1 and CDR2: SGHRS and YFSETQ. CDR3 loop: CASIQGNEQYF. The CDR3 DNA reads TGCGCCAGCATTCAGGGGAACGAGCAGTACTTC.

The chain combines TRBV12-5 with TRBJ1-1; 7 nucleotides match TRBD1. The germline gives CDR1 LGHNT, CDR2 FRNRAP. The CDR3 is made up of 13 amino acids. The junction had 8 bases not matched to a gene; V was cut back by 2 bases and J by 11 bases. Written as DNA, the CDR3 is TGTGCTAGTGGTTTGACAGGGGAGCAGATGGCTTTCTTT. It translates to CASGLTGEQMAFF.

The V gene is TRBV27, the J gene TRBJ1-2, with D maybe TRBD1 (6 bases). V was pared by 6 bases and J by 5 bases, with 13 bases between. Germline CDR1 is MNHEY and CDR2 is SMNVEV (reference sequence). This CDR3 has 13 residues. The chain's CDR3 is CASRQDSRYGYTF. The CDR3 region has the DNA TGTGCCAGCAGGCAGGACAGCAGATATGGCTACACCTTC.